Sequencing of this T cell receptor (beta chain) was carried out in a study of blood T cell repertoires in COVID-19. Study-level background: Specimens from acute and convalescent COVID-19 originated in the United States, Italy and Spain. Sources were T cells, B-cell-depleted T cells, or PBMCs; the material itself was cDNA or gDNA.

Per the original methods: Reference gene primer amplification gave estimated nucleated cell counts. Clones were read by immunoSEQ multiplex PCR, and TCRdb kept only the in-frame ones, dropping some. V and J calls and clone size are given by that table; D and trimming were obtained from the DNA. The sample yields under 350,000 clones, around four fifths seen once. The CDR3 runs 15 residues. The trim removed 5 bases at V and 6 bases at J, leaving 10 bases unmatched. Germline lookup yields CDR1 SEHNR and CDR2 FQNEAQ (reference sequence). The chain uses TRBV7-9 and TRBJ2-7; 10 nucleotides match TRBD2. Sequencing input: peripheral blood. The clonotype was recovered from a man between 60 and 70 years old who had recovered from COVID-19. CDR3 nucleotide sequence: TGTGCCAGCAGCCGCGGAGCGGGGGGGCTGGGCGAGCAGTACTTC. As protein: CASSRGAGGLGEQYF.